Each of the 29 T cell receptor beta chains below was sequenced from the same sample in a study of T cells in Graves' hyperthyroidism and ophthalmopathy. Authors of the study amplified TCR beta CDR3 regions from RNA transcripts. The TCR CDR3 was amplified in a first-round RT-PCR using the HTBI primer set. One entry per CDR3 protein results from TCRdb running MiXCR on the multiplex PCR reads. The sample consists of 620,000 or so distinct CDR3 sequences, about 14% of them appearing once. Sequencing input: blood. Receptor source: a woman between 50 and 59 years old with Graves' ophthalmopathy.

The sample holds many counts of this clonotype. The chain combines TRBV7-2 with TRBJ1-3, with 9 bases that match TRBD1. The CDR3 has 16 residues. V shed 1 base and J 1 base; nucleotides not matched to a gene: 2. Germline CDR1 and CDR2: SGHTA and FQGNSA. CDR3 loop: CASSLVGTGSGNTIYF. The CDR3 DNA sequence: TGTGCCAGCAGCTTAGTTGGGACAGGGTCTGGAAACACCATATATTTT.

This clonotype showed up many times. V usage is TRBV30 and J usage is TRBJ2-7; TRBD2 matches at 11 bases. Per germline, CDR1 GTSNPN and CDR2 SVGIG (reference sequence). CDR3 size: 18 residues. Losses at the gene ends were 0 bases for V and 0 bases for J; bases not matched to a gene: 10. CDR3 sequence: CAWSVSVTSGRYSYEQYF. CDR3 DNA: TGTGCCTGGAGTGTTTCAGTTACTAGCGGGAGATACTCCTACGAGCAGTACTTC.

The chain has TRBV9 and TRBJ2-7; a weak D match, TRBD1 (5 bases). Trimming removed 4 bases from V and 0 bases from J, with 14 bases in between. CDR1 SGDLS and CDR2 YYNGEE come from the germline V gene. The CDR3 has 15 residues. The CDR3 coding sequence is TGTGCCAGCAGCCCAAGCCCCAGGGACTCCTACGAGCAGTACTTC. This encodes CASSPSPRDSYEQYF. The whole variable domain, remainder taken from reference TRBV9 and TRBJ2-7, is DSGVTQTPKHLITATGQRVTLRCSPRSGDLSVYWYQQSLDQGLQFLIQYYNGEERAKGNILERFSAQQFPDLHSELNLSSLELGDSALYFCASSPSPRDSYEQYFGPGTRLTVT.

This clonotype appeared many times. V and J are TRBV24-1 and TRBJ2-1; D unresolved. The CDR3 spans 11 residues. The V gene lost 9 bases and the J gene lost 5 bases, with 7 bases spanning the gap. Germline-derived CDR1 and CDR2 are KGHDR and SFDVKD. CDR3 coding DNA: TGTGCCACCGCAGAGAACAATGAGCAGTTCTTC. Translating gives CATAENNEQFF.

This clonotype was observed at least ten times. J is TRBJ1-1 and V is TRBV12-3 or TRBV12-4; D is undetermined. The CDR3 has 11 amino acids. The V gene lost 3 bases and the J gene lost 6 bases, with 5 bases spanning the gap. The CDR3 DNA is TGTGCCAGCAGTTTCTCCTCTGAAGCTTTCTTT. Translated: CASSFSSEAFF.

To note about this clonotype: This may stem from a read error, because a much larger clone lies one nucleotide away. The CDR3 DNA sequence: TGTGCCAGCAGCATGACTCACCGGGACAGGGGACTAGGGGAGCAGTACTTC. It codes for CASSMTHRDRGLGEQYF. The chain employs TRBV7-9 and TRBJ2-7; TRBD1 matches at 10 bases. CDR3 length: 17 residues. Per the germline V gene, CDR1 is SEHNR and CDR2 is FQNEAQ (reference sequence). V was clipped by 5 bases and J by 7 bases; unmatched bases: 17. Based on the CDR3 plus reference TRBV7-9 and TRBJ2-7, the full variable domain is DTGVSQNPRHKITKRGQNVTFRCDPISEHNRLYWYRQTLGQGPEFLTYFQNEAQLEKSRLLSDRFSAERPKGSFSTLEIQRTEQGDSAMYLCASSMTHRDRGLGEQYFGPGTRLTVT.

The chain carries TRBV9 and TRBJ2-2; 8 bases align to TRBD2. Germline values: CDR1 SGDLS, CDR2 YYNGEE. This CDR3 comprises 18 residues. The ends lost 0 bases at V and 4 bases at J; junction bases unmatched: 11. CDR3 DNA sequence: TGTGCCAGCAGCGTAGGATTAGCGGGACCGGGGGGCACCGGGGAGCTGTTTTTT. It codes for CASSVGLAGPGGTGELFF.

This clonotype was seen at least ten times. The chain combines TRBV27 with TRBJ2-5, with 9 nucleotides matching TRBD1. The CDR3 runs to 13 residues. The germline V gene has CDR1 MNHEY and CDR2 SMNVEV (reference sequence). J gave up 3 bases and V 8 bases, and 4 bases lay outside the gene matches. CDR3: CASGWTGEETQYF. The CDR3 coding sequence is TGTGCCAGCGGCTGGACAGGGGAAGAGACCCAGTACTTC.

This clonotype was recorded at least ten times. The chain has TRBV7-8 and TRBJ2-7; D may be TRBD1 (6 bases). In germline, CDR1 is SGHVS, CDR2 FQNEAQ. The CDR3 runs to 14 residues. V lost 5 bases and J 2 bases, leaving 13 bases between the germline ends. The CDR3 reads CASSVRDNAYEQYF. DNA of the CDR3: TGTGCCAGCAGCGTCCGGGACAACGCCTACGAGCAGTACTTC.

This clonotype was counted at least ten times. This chain connects TRBV30 to TRBJ1-1, with D unclear. CDR3 length: 13 amino acids. Trimming shortened V by 1 base and J by 0 bases, and 6 bases separated the two germline ends. CDR1 and CDR2 from the germline V gene are GTSNPN and SVGIG (reference sequence). The CDR3 loop reads CAWSGSLNTEAFF. As DNA, the CDR3 is TGTGCCTGGAGTGGAAGTTTGAACACTGAAGCTTTCTTT. Full variable domain (rest looked up from reference TRBV30 and TRBJ1-1): SQTIHQWPATLVQPVGSPLSLECTVEGTSNPNLYWYRQAAGRGLQLLFYSVGIGQISSEVPQNLSASRPQDRQFILSSKKLLLSDSGFYLCAWSGSLNTEAFFGQGTRLTVV.

This clonotype showed up many times. One end of the junction is discordant with germline, which a read error may explain. This chain joins TRBV7-3 and TRBJ2-1, with 8 nucleotides matching TRBD2. CDR1 SGHTA and CDR2 FQGTGA come from the germline V gene. The CDR3 is made up of 16 amino acids. The CDR3 DNA follows: TGTGCCAGCAGCCTAACCGGGACTAGTGTCTACAATGAGCAGTTCTTC. It specifies CASSLTGTSVYNEQFF.

This clonotype appeared many times. CDR3 region: CAISEFSKETQYF. CDR3 sequence (DNA): TGTGCCATCAGTGAATTCAGTAAAGAGACCCAGTACTTC. The V gene is TRBV10-3, the J gene TRBJ2-5, with D hard to call. In germline, CDR1 is ENHRY, CDR2 SYGVKD. The germline V and J ends were trimmed by 3 bases and 3 bases, with 8 bases remaining between them. This CDR3 is 13 amino acids long.

A few counts support this clonotype. This rearrangement joins TRBV10-3 to TRBJ1-2, with D perhaps matching TRBD1 (5 bases). Germline CDR1 and CDR2: ENHRY and SYGVKD. CDR3 size: 12 residues. Trimming removed 8 bases from V and 7 bases from J, with 14 bases in between. DNA of the CDR3: TGTGCCATCCTCTGGGACGGCGGTGGCTACACCTTC. Amino acids: CAILWDGGGYTF.

This chain connects TRBV27 to TRBJ2-5; 9 bases line up with TRBD1. The CDR3 runs 14 residues. With 5 bases clipped from V and 3 bases from J, the junction kept 4 bases outside the gene matches. CDR1 MNHEY and CDR2 SMNVEV come from the germline V gene (reference sequence). Here the CDR3 DNA reads TGTGCCAGCAGTCGGGACAGGGAAGAAGAGACCCAGTACTTC. This codes for CASSRDREEETQYF.

A word on this clonotype: It may be a read error: a sequence one base away is much more abundant. Because the CDR3 is missing its conserved closing phenylalanine or tryptophan, this is likely a read error. This rearrangement joins TRBV27 to TRBJ1-1, with D tentatively TRBD1 (5 bases). CDR1 MNHEY and CDR2 SMNVEV come from the germline V gene (reference sequence). The CDR3 runs to 13 residues. The CDR3 nucleotides read TGTTCCGTACAGACAGCGGGCGGCACTGAAGCTTTCCTT. Its translation: CSVQTAGGTEAFL.

The V and J genes are TRBV24-1 and TRBJ2-1; 11 nucleotides line up with TRBD2. This CDR3 has 18 amino acids. The J segment lost 4 bases and the V segment lost 3 bases, leaving 10 bases of the junction unmatched. CDR1 is KGHDR, CDR2 SFDVKD, per germline. The CDR3 region is CATSDPTLTSGSYNEQFF. In DNA form, the CDR3 reads TGTGCCACCAGTGATCCCACCCTTACTAGCGGGAGTTACAATGAGCAGTTCTTC.

Concerning this clonotype itself: At one end the junction does not follow the germline gene, possibly because of a read error. The V and J genes are TRBV7-9 and TRBJ2-7, with no clear D. The length of the CDR3 is 11 residues. Germline-derived CDR1 and CDR2 are SEHNR and FQNEAQ (reference sequence). CDR3 sequence (DNA): TGTGTCAGCAGCCGAGGACCCGAGCAGTACTTC. This sequence encodes CVSSRGPEQYF.

This clonotype was seen many times. This chain connects TRBV5-1 to TRBJ1-2; D might be TRBD1 (5 bases). The CDR3 covers 13 residues. With 0 bases removed from V and 6 bases from J, the gap between germline ends came to 9 bases. Germline assignment: CDR1 SGHRS and CDR2 YFSETQ. The DNA for the CDR3 is TGCGCCAGCAGCTTGGCCGGGACGGATGGCTACACCTTC. Protein sequence: CASSLAGTDGYTF.

This clonotype has a handful of counts. The J gene is TRBJ1-1, the V gene TRBV20-1; 7 nucleotides agree with TRBD1. The CDR3 is made up of 13 amino acids. Germline V lookup: CDR1 DFQATT, CDR2 SNEGSKA (reference sequence). V dropped 6 bases and J dropped 3; count of bases not matched to a gene: 7. The CDR3 spells CSAQGTAYTEAFF. The CDR3 DNA reads as TGCAGTGCACAAGGGACAGCCTACACTGAAGCTTTCTTT.

This clonotype was detected many times. This chain uses TRBV7-9 with TRBJ2-1, with D possibly TRBD1 on 6 matching bases. Germline CDR1 and CDR2: SEHNR and FQNEAQ (reference sequence). The CDR3 consists of 13 residues. Trimming stripped 4 bases from V and 9 bases from J, with 13 bases between. Written as DNA, the CDR3 is TGTGCCAGCAGCTCCCAACAGGGAAGTGAGCAGTTCTTC. Translation: CASSSQQGSEQFF. The full variable domain, with the rest looked up from reference TRBV7-9 and TRBJ2-1, is DTGVSQNPRHKITKRGQNVTFRCDPISEHNRLYWYRQTLGQGPEFLTYFQNEAQLEKSRLLSDRFSAERPKGSFSTLEIQRTEQGDSAMYLCASSSQQGSEQFFGPGTRLTVL.

This clonotype was recorded at least ten times. The chain joins TRBV19 to TRBJ2-5; 15 positions agree with TRBD2. The length of the CDR3 is 18 residues. Per the germline V gene, CDR1 is LNHDA and CDR2 is SQIVND (reference sequence). V dropped 3 bases and J dropped 2; count of bases not matched to a gene: 7. This chain's CDR3 is CASSIGLAGGPHQETQYF. The CDR3 DNA reads as TGTGCCAGTAGTATTGGACTAGCGGGAGGGCCTCATCAAGAGACCCAGTACTTC. Based on the CDR3 plus reference TRBV19 and TRBJ2-5, the full variable domain is DGGITQSPKYLFRKEGQNVTLSCEQNLNHDAMYWYRQDPGQGLRLIYYSQIVNDFQKGDIAEGYSVSREKKESFPLTVTSAQKNPTAFYLCASSIGLAGGPHQETQYFGPGTRLLVL.

As concerns this clonotype: This sequence may be a read error, since a much larger clone differs from it by one base. The rearrangement links TRBV27 to TRBJ2-7; either TRBD1 or TRBD2 may supply D (5 bases each). Germline CDR1 is MNHEY and CDR2 is SMNVEV (reference sequence). The CDR3 sequence is 14 residues long. This CDR3 reads CASSLTSYWDEQHF. In DNA, the CDR3 is TGTGCCAGCAGCTTGACCTCCTACTGGGACGAGCAGCACTTC.

This clonotype has a count of ten or more. The chain carries TRBV20-1 and TRBJ2-1; TRBD1 or TRBD2 may be the D gene (5 bases each). The V and J ends lost 3 bases and 6 bases respectively, with 15 bases between them. Per germline, CDR1 DFQATT and CDR2 SNEGSKA (reference sequence). This CDR3 is built from 14 residues. The CDR3 nucleotides are TGCAGTGCTAGTTTGGCGAGGGACGCCAATGAGCAGTTCTTC. The encoded protein is CSASLARDANEQFF.

CDR3 sequence: CASSLLRGLNQPQHF. The CDR3 DNA reads TGTGCCAGCAGTTTATTAAGGGGGCTAAATCAGCCCCAGCATTTT. The genes are TRBV28 and TRBJ1-5, with 7 bases fitting TRBD1. J was trimmed by 4 bases and V by 1 base; bases with no gene match: 4. Looked up from germline, CDR1 is MDHEN and CDR2 is SYDVKM. The CDR3 has 15 residues.

This clonotype was counted many times. This chain links TRBV29-1 with TRBJ1-1; D is perhaps TRBD1 (6 bases). This CDR3 comprises 11 residues. Trimming pared 5 bases from V and 5 bases from J, leaving 9 bases between. CDR1 and CDR2 from the germline V gene are SQVTM and ANQGSEA. The CDR3 region has the DNA TGCAGCGTTCTCCAGGGGACTGAAGCTTTCTTT. Encoded protein: CSVLQGTEAFF.

The V call is TRBV4-3, the J call TRBJ2-3; possibly TRBD1 for D (5 bases). Trimming stripped 0 bases from V and 0 bases from J, with 22 bases between. This CDR3 spans 20 amino acids. The germline CDR1 and CDR2 sequences are LGHNA and YSLEER. The CDR3 region is CASSQDSRLTEDVSTDTQYF. The CDR3 DNA reads TGCGCCAGCAGCCAAGATTCCCGATTGACAGAGGATGTTAGCACAGATACGCAGTATTTT.

This clonotype occurred many times. This rearrangement joins TRBV6-1 to TRBJ1-6; 9 bases agree with TRBD1. V dropped 3 bases and J dropped 7; count of bases not matched to a gene: 7. The CDR3 totals 16 residues. Germline CDR1 reads MNHNS; CDR2 reads SASEGT. CDR3: CASSDLVGQGNSPLHF. The CDR3 DNA is TGTGCCAGCAGTGATCTGGTCGGACAGGGGAATTCACCCCTCCACTTT.

This clonotype came up many times. V gene TRBV12-3 or TRBV12-4 combines with J gene TRBJ2-1; D is unresolved. The V end lost 3 bases, the J end lost 6 bases, and 9 bases lay between the germline ends. This CDR3 spans 13 amino acids. The CDR3 DNA reads TGTGCCAGCAGTTTGTTAGCCCGCAATGAGCAGTTCTTC. It is translated as CASSLLARNEQFF.

CDR3 coding DNA: TGCGCCAGCAGCCAAGCCTCATTACAGGGGAACACCGGGGAGCTGTTTTTT. This encodes CASSQASLQGNTGELFF. The chain uses TRBV4-3 and TRBJ2-2, with a possible D match to TRBD1 (6 bases). The CDR3 has 17 amino acids. The germline V and J ends were trimmed by 1 base and 1 base, with 13 bases remaining between them. Germline CDR1 and CDR2: LGHNA and YSLEER.